The 14 T cell receptor beta chains below were found in one sample sequenced in a study of T-cell memory formation after mild COVID-19. TCRdb re-called the 5' RACE reads through MiXCR, storing one row per CDR3 protein. The sample yields 450,000 to 650,000 distinct CDR3 sequences, about 20% seen once. The sequencing sample was made of PBMCs or a T cell subset sorted from them (not recorded which). The receptors here all came from an adult woman who had mild COVID-19 (a few samples of this study predate the infection). Cell type and time point are not known.

This chain connects TRBV29-1 to TRBJ2-1; TRBD2 agrees at 7 bases. The length of the CDR3 is 15 residues. Trimming took 1 base from V and 6 from J; bases not matched to a gene: 9. Germline V CDR1 and CDR2: SQVTM, ANQGSEA. The CDR3 bases are TGCAGCGTTGAAGTCCGGGGGGTGAGCTCCAATGAGCAGTTCTTC. It codes for CSVEVRGVSSNEQFF.

The sample holds many counts of this clonotype. The V and J genes are TRBV7-8 and TRBJ2-3; no clear D gene. From germline, CDR1 is SGHVS and CDR2 FQNEAQ. Trimming shortened V by 1 base and J by 9 bases, and 14 bases separated the two germline ends. This CDR3 comprises 14 residues. The CDR3 reads CASSLDSIGWTQYF. As DNA, the CDR3 is TGTGCCAGCAGCTTAGATTCTATAGGGTGGACGCAGTATTTT.

This clonotype was picked up a small number of times. The gene calls are TRBV20-1 and TRBJ2-7; the D gene is possibly TRBD1 (5 bases). The CDR3 spans 14 residues. The V and J ends lost 1 base and 5 bases respectively, with 15 bases between them. CDR1 is DFQATT and CDR2 is SNEGSKA in the germline V gene (reference sequence). The CDR3 nucleotides are TGCAGTGCTAGAGCGAGTGCTGGGGCCAACGAGCAGTACTTC. Translation: CSARASAGANEQYF.

This clonotype was seen more than once but under ten times. The J gene is TRBJ2-7, the V gene TRBV2; D perhaps matches TRBD1 (6 bases). Germline CDR1 reads SNHLY; CDR2 reads FYNNEI. This CDR3 contains 13 residues. V gave up 6 bases and J gave up 2 bases, with 11 bases separating them. The CDR3 region is CASRSQGPYEQYF. The CDR3 DNA reads as TGTGCCAGCAGATCCCAGGGGCCCTACGAGCAGTACTTC.

CDR3 region: CASSLLLAQYNEQFF. The CDR3 DNA reads TGTGCCAGCAGCTTACTCCTAGCGCAGTACAATGAGCAGTTCTTC. This chain uses TRBV11-1 with TRBJ2-1, with a weak D call TRBD2 (6 bases). The V and J ends lost 2 bases and 4 bases respectively, with 12 bases between them. Germline CDR1 is SGHAT and CDR2 is FQDESV (reference sequence). The length of the CDR3 is 15 residues.

This clonotype was detected ten times or more. The chain joins TRBV7-2 to TRBJ2-1; TRBD2 agrees at 10 bases. The germline V gene encodes CDR1 SGHTA and CDR2 FQGNSA. The CDR3 extends over 17 amino acids. The V and J ends lost 1 base and 8 bases, in that order; junction bases with no gene match: 11. The DNA for the CDR3 is TGTGCCAGCAGCTTAGGCCCGTTAGCGGGAGGTAGGTATGAGCAGTTCTTC. Translating it yields CASSLGPLAGGRYEQFF.

The table lists this clonotype with a few counts. The gene calls are TRBV7-9 and TRBJ2-3; no reliable D call. The germline V and J ends were trimmed by 1 base and 7 bases, with 15 bases remaining between them. The CDR3 consists of 15 residues. Germline lookup yields CDR1 SEHNR and CDR2 FQNEAQ (reference sequence). The CDR3 here is CASSLVLGSANTQYF. CDR3 DNA sequence: TGTGCCAGCAGCTTAGTTTTGGGGTCAGCGAATACGCAGTATTTT.

The rearrangement joins TRBV20-1 to TRBJ2-5, with D uncertain. With 0 bases removed from V and 0 bases from J, the gap between germline ends came to 11 bases. The CDR3 has 15 amino acids. The germline V gene encodes CDR1 DFQATT and CDR2 SNEGSKA (reference sequence). CDR3 bases: TGCAGTGCTAGAGATGTACGAGTGAACCAAGAGACCCAGTACTTC. Its protein is CSARDVRVNQETQYF.

The table lists this clonotype with many counts. The chain employs TRBV12-3 or TRBV12-4 and TRBJ1-5, with D unclear. V lost 5 bases, J lost 2 bases, and 7 bases lay in between. The CDR3 loop spans 13 amino acids. Written as DNA, the CDR3 is TGTGCCAGCAGTCGGGCGGGCAATCAGCCCCAGCATTTT. Amino acids: CASSRAGNQPQHF.

This rearrangement joins TRBV5-6 to TRBJ2-1; TRBD2 matches at 9 bases. Germline V gives CDR1 SGHDT, CDR2 YYEEEE. CDR3 length: 16 amino acids. Germline trimming cut 0 bases from V and 10 bases from J; bases unmatched to any gene: 11. The CDR3 loop reads CASSLGQIRREGEQFF. The CDR3 DNA sequence: TGTGCCAGCAGCTTGGGGCAAATCCGGCGGGAGGGGGAGCAGTTCTTC. The full variable domain, with the rest looked up from reference TRBV5-6 and TRBJ2-1, is DAGVTQSPTHLIKTRGQQVTLRCSPKSGHDTVSWYQQALGQGPQFIFQYYEEEERQRGNFPDRFSGHQFPNYSSELNVNALLLGDSALYLCASSLGQIRREGEQFFGPGTRLTVL.

This clonotype was detected a few times. The rearrangement joins TRBV5-6 to TRBJ2-3; TRBD2 matches at 8 bases. Germline V lookup: CDR1 SGHDT, CDR2 YYEEEE. V dropped 2 bases and J dropped 4; count of bases not matched to a gene: 12. This CDR3 comprises 17 residues. The CDR3 nucleotides read TGTGCCAGCAGCTTAAGTTGGGGGTCGGGACTAGCAGATACGCAGTATTTT. This sequence encodes CASSLSWGSGLADTQYF.

This clonotype was observed a few times. CDR3 region: CASSSDPLTGWFF. The CDR3 region has the DNA TGCGCCAGCAGCTCTGACCCCTTGACAGGGTGGTTCTTC. This chain connects TRBV5-1 to TRBJ2-1; 7 bases agree with TRBD1. The CDR3 contains 13 residues. The junction had 12 bases not matched to a gene; V was cut back by 3 bases and J by 15 bases. Germline CDR1 SGHRS, CDR2 YFSETQ.

This chain uses TRBV6-5 with TRBJ2-5; 9 bases fit TRBD1. CDR3 size: 16 residues. Germline V lookup: CDR1 MNHEY, CDR2 SVGAGI. Trimming at V came to 2 bases and at J to 2 bases, leaving 6 bases not matched to a gene. The CDR3 is CASSYGGQGLQETQYF. The CDR3 nucleotides read TGTGCCAGCAGTTACGGGGGACAGGGCTTACAAGAGACCCAGTACTTC.

V is TRBV5-1 and J is TRBJ2-7; D is perhaps TRBD1 (6 bases). Trimming pared 2 bases from V and 0 bases from J, leaving 15 bases between. Germline lookup yields CDR1 SGHRS and CDR2 YFSETQ. The CDR3 has 16 residues. CDR3 bases: TGCGCCAGCAGCTTAGGGACACCTGGTAACTCCTACGAGCAGTACTTC. Its translation is CASSLGTPGNSYEQYF.